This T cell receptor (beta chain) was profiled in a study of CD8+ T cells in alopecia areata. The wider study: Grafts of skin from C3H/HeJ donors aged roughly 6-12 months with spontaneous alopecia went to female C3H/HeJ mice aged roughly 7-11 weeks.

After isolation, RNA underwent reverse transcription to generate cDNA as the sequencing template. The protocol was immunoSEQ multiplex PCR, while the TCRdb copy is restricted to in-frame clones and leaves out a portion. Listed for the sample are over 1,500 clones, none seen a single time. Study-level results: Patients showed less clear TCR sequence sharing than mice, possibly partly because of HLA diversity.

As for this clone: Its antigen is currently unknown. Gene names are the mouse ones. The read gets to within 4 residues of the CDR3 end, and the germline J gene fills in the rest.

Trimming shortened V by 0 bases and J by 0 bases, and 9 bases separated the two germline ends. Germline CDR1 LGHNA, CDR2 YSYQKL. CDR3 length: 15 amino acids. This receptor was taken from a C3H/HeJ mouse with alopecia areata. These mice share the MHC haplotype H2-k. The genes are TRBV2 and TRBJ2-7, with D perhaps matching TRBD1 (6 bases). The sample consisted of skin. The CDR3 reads CASSQERGSSYEQYF. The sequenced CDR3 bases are TGTGCCAGCAGCCAAGAGAGGGGGAGCTCCTAT.